The next 26 T cell receptor beta chains were all read from a single sample in a study of regulatory T cells in long-lasting Graves disease. For TCR beta, libraries came from iRepertoire HTBI primers and Arm-PCR of CDR3 regions. TCRdb redid the calling of the multiplex PCR reads with MiXCR, one entry per CDR3 protein. The sample has fewer than 400,000 distinct CDR3 sequences, about 18% seen once. The time point denotes: newly diagnosed GD, antithyroid drugs for less than 3 months. Scientists built the TCR library using RNA that was extracted from PBMCs. This specimen consisted of peripheral blood mononuclear cells (PBMCs), obtained at new diagnosis, from a patient treated with antithyroid drugs. The source of these receptors is a female donor with Graves disease.

This clonotype was recorded many times. The chain recombines TRBV10-3 with TRBJ2-7, with 9 bases fitting TRBD2. The CDR3 totals 14 residues. Trimming took 2 bases from V and 3 from J; bases not matched to a gene: 2. The V gene's germline CDR1 is ENHRY and CDR2 SYGVKD. The CDR3 is CAISERREGYEQYF. The CDR3 region has the DNA TGTGCCATCAGTGAGAGGCGGGAGGGCTACGAGCAGTACTTC.

This clonotype was seen only a few times. The V gene is TRBV24-1, the J gene TRBJ2-6; no reliable D call. Looked up from germline, CDR1 is KGHDR and CDR2 is SFDVKD. This CDR3 comprises 14 residues. Between the trimmed V and J ends, which lost 9 bases and 0 bases, there was a span of 8 bases. The CDR3 nucleotides are TGTGCCACCGGGAAGAACTCTGGGGCCAACGTCCTGACTTTC. It translates to CATGKNSGANVLTF.

On this clonotype: This may be a read error, as it is one base from a much larger clone. This chain links TRBV19 with TRBJ2-4; D is possibly TRBD1 or TRBD2 (5 bases each). This CDR3 has 15 amino acids. Between the trimmed V and J ends, which lost 9 bases and 7 bases, there was a span of 22 bases. The germline V gene has CDR1 LNHDA and CDR2 SQIVND (reference sequence). The CDR3: CASQPGTTGRNIQYF. The CDR3 region has the DNA TGTGCCAGCCAACCAGGGACCACAGGACGGAACATTCAGTACTTC.

Regarding this clonotype: Given a much more abundant clone one base away, this may be a read error. V is TRBV6-1 and J is TRBJ2-3; 9 nucleotides align to TRBD2. CDR3 length: 17 amino acids. Germline CDR1 is MNHNS and CDR2 is SASEGT. CDR3 in amino acids: CVSSESLTSGITDTQYF. As DNA, the CDR3 is TGTGTCAGCAGTGAATCTTTGACTAGCGGAATCACAGATACGCAGTATTTT.

At least ten counts were recorded for this clonotype. This rearrangement joins TRBV12-3 or TRBV12-4 to TRBJ1-6; a weak D match, TRBD1 (5 bases). This CDR3 has 13 amino acids. With 6 bases removed from V and 10 bases from J, the gap between germline ends came to 13 bases. The CDR3 protein is CASRGVGRSPLHF. The DNA for the CDR3 is TGTGCCAGCAGAGGGGTTGGGAGGTCACCCCTCCACTTT.

Details on this clonotype: A single base separates this from a much larger clone, so it may be a read error. The V call is TRBV2, the J call TRBJ1-6; 7 positions match TRBD1. The CDR3 has 18 amino acids. The germline V gene has CDR1 SNHLY and CDR2 FYNNEI. As DNA, the CDR3 is TGTGCCAGCAGTCTTCGGCTCACGCGGGACAGAAATAATTCACCCCTCCAGTTT. This encodes CASSLRLTRDRNNSPLQF.

Ten or more counts support this clonotype. The chain has TRBV6-5 and TRBJ1-6, with 9 bases identical to TRBD1. The CDR3 has 18 amino acids. With 2 bases clipped from V and 0 bases from J, the junction kept 5 bases outside the gene matches. In germline, CDR1 is MNHEY, CDR2 SVGAGI. The CDR3 DNA follows: TGTGCCAGCAGTTACGGAGGGACAGGGAGCTCCTATAATTCACCCCTCCACTTT. Its translation is CASSYGGTGSSYNSPLHF.

This clonotype appeared many times. The rearrangement uses TRBV28 and TRBJ2-6, with D maybe TRBD1 (6 bases). The CDR3 has 16 amino acids. Germline CDR1 reads MDHEN; CDR2 reads SYDVKM. V lost 3 bases to trimming and J lost 0 bases, with 9 bases between them. CDR3 region: CASSLGQISGANVLTF. The CDR3 nucleotides read TGTGCCAGCAGTTTGGGACAAATCTCTGGGGCCAACGTCCTGACTTTC.

This clonotype was detected only a few times. The rearrangement joins TRBV13 to TRBJ2-7; 13 bases map to TRBD2. CDR1 and CDR2 from the germline V gene are PRHDT and FYEKMQ (reference sequence). After removal of 5 bases from V and 7 bases from J, the junction contained 17 bases not matched to a gene. The CDR3 totals 18 residues. The CDR3 sequence: CASSRGGRVTSGRSEQYF. In DNA, the CDR3 is TGTGCCAGCAGCCGTGGGGGACGGGTGACTAGCGGGAGGTCTGAGCAGTACTTC.

Regarding this clonotype: A read error may be the cause here, since a much bigger clone is one base away. V gene TRBV28 combines with J gene TRBJ2-1, with 12 bases identical to TRBD2. Germline V gene lookup returns CDR1 MDHEN and CDR2 SYDVKM. This CDR3 is 15 amino acids long. CDR3 region: CAGRLTSGSSYEQFF. The CDR3 bases are TGTGCCGGCAGATTGACTAGCGGGAGTTCGTATGAGCAGTTCTTC.

This clonotype was detected many times. The chain combines TRBV5-5 with TRBJ2-1; TRBD1 matches at 8 bases. The CDR3 is 15 residues long. Germline-derived CDR1 and CDR2 are SGHKS and YYEKEE (reference sequence). The V and J ends lost 4 bases and 0 bases, in that order; junction bases with no gene match: 3. CDR3 coding DNA: TGTGCCAGCAGCACCCAGGGGGCCTCCTACAATGAGCAGTTCTTC. Its protein is CASSTQGASYNEQFF.

This clonotype occurred many times. The chain combines TRBV12-5 with TRBJ2-1, with D maybe TRBD2 (6 bases). The V end lost 6 bases, the J end lost 3 bases, and 18 bases lay between the germline ends. The CDR3 totals 16 residues. Germline V CDR1 and CDR2: LGHNT, FRNRAP. The CDR3 DNA reads TGTGCTAGTGGCCGGACGGTACTAGCCGGCTACAATGAGCAGTTCTTC. Translating gives CASGRTVLAGYNEQFF.

This clonotype was seen repeatedly, ten times or more. The chain is built from TRBV10-3 and TRBJ1-6, with 7 bases identical to TRBD1. The CDR3 is made up of 15 amino acids. With 10 bases clipped from V and 7 bases from J, the junction kept 13 bases outside the gene matches. Germline lookup yields CDR1 ENHRY and CDR2 SYGVKD. CDR3 sequence reads: CATRDSAPQNSPLHF. The CDR3 DNA follows: TGTGCCACGAGGGACAGCGCACCCCAGAATTCACCCCTCCACTTT.

This clonotype appeared many times. The chain has TRBV20-1 and TRBJ2-3; D gene uncertain. The germline CDR1 and CDR2 sequences are DFQATT and SNEGSKA (reference sequence). The CDR3 consists of 14 residues. The V end was cut by 6 bases, the J end by 0 bases, with 13 bases between. The CDR3 reads CSAPRQASTDTQYF. The CDR3 bases are TGCAGTGCCCCGAGGCAGGCTAGCACAGATACGCAGTATTTT.

This clonotype was counted ten times or more. The CDR3 bases are TGTGCCAGCAGCCATAGAGACAGGGCTTCTGGCTACACCTTC. It translates to CASSHRDRASGYTF. The chain recombines TRBV3-1 with TRBJ1-2; 7 bases are shared with TRBD1. Per germline, CDR1 LGHDT and CDR2 YNNKEL (reference sequence). This CDR3 is 14 amino acids long. Trimming removed 3 bases from V and 7 bases from J; junction bases left unmatched: 8.

This clonotype occurred a few times. A clone one base away is much larger, so this may be a read error. The chain joins TRBV6-9 to TRBJ1-1; tentatively, D is TRBD1 (5 bases). CDR1 and CDR2 (germline): MNHGY, SVAAGI. The CDR3 covers 14 residues. The CDR3 sequence: CASSYDGGVTEALF. CDR3 bases: TGTGCCAGCAGTTACGACGGGGGGGTGACTGAAGCTCTCTTT.

This clonotype occurred many times. The V call is TRBV6-2 or TRBV6-3, the J call TRBJ2-1; 8 bases are a match to TRBD2. The junction had 9 bases not matched to a gene; V was cut back by 8 bases and J by 6 bases. This CDR3 has 14 amino acids. CDR1 and CDR2 from the germline V gene are MNHEY and SVGEGT. The CDR3 nucleotides read TGTGCCAGCCGCAAAAGCGGGAGCCTCAATGAGCAGTTCTTC. Its protein product is CASRKSGSLNEQFF.

This clonotype was picked up many times. J is TRBJ2-1 and V is TRBV20-1; 8 bases are a match to TRBD2. CDR3 length: 16 amino acids. V trimming: 0 bases; J trimming: 7 bases; junction bases outside the gene matches: 11. Looked up from germline, CDR1 is DFQATT and CDR2 is SNEGSKA (reference sequence). The CDR3 loop is CSARDIRGGRMNEQFF. The DNA of the CDR3 is TGCAGTGCTAGAGATATTAGGGGCGGGAGGATGAATGAGCAGTTCTTC.

This clonotype was counted at least ten times. The rearrangement joins TRBV27 to TRBJ2-1; D unresolved. This CDR3 contains 15 residues. V was trimmed by 4 bases and J by 0 bases, leaving 10 bases between them. CDR1 is MNHEY, CDR2 SMNVEV, per germline (reference sequence). The CDR3 loop reads CASSSLESSYNEQFF. The CDR3 bases are TGTGCCAGCAGTTCGTTAGAGAGCTCCTACAATGAGCAGTTCTTC.

This clonotype was counted only a few times. The chain is built from TRBV7-2 and TRBJ1-1; D remains unclear. Germline lookup yields CDR1 SGHTA and CDR2 FQGNSA. Trimming left V 5 bases short and J 4 bases short, with 14 bases between. The CDR3 loop spans 14 amino acids. In nucleotides, the CDR3 is TGTGCCAGCAGCCCCCGGTTTAGGCTCACTGAAGCTTTCTTT. As protein: CASSPRFRLTEAFF.

This clonotype showed up just a few times. This rearrangement joins TRBV20-1 to TRBJ2-1, with D perhaps being TRBD1 or TRBD2 (5 bases each). V was pared by 6 bases and J by 4 bases, with 16 bases between. The V gene's germline CDR1 is DFQATT and CDR2 SNEGSKA (reference sequence). This CDR3 has 14 residues. The CDR3 nucleotides read TGCAGTGCCGTCACACCGGGGCTATACAATGAGCAGTTCTTC. Residues: CSAVTPGLYNEQFF.

This clonotype showed up many times. The chain joins TRBV18 to TRBJ1-1; a weak D match, TRBD1 (6 bases). V shed 8 bases and J shed 2 bases, with 15 bases lying between them. Germline V gene lookup returns CDR1 KGHSH and CDR2 LQKENI. The CDR3 totals 14 residues. CDR3 sequence: CASSPQGGNTEAFF. The CDR3 DNA reads as TGTGCCAGCAGCCCACAAGGGGGAAACACTGAAGCTTTCTTT.

The V gene is TRBV14, the J gene TRBJ2-7; no clear D. The germline CDR1 and CDR2 sequences are SGHDN and FVKESK. CDR3 length: 13 residues. Trimming removed 1 base at V and 4 bases at J, with 8 bases between. This CDR3 reads CASSQAMRYEQYF. Here the CDR3 DNA reads TGTGCCAGCAGCCAAGCTATGCGGTACGAGCAGTACTTC.

This clonotype was counted between two and nine times. The chain combines TRBV5-1 with TRBJ1-2; perhaps TRBD1 as D (5 bases). The germline V gene has CDR1 SGHRS and CDR2 YFSETQ. Trimming shortened V by 2 bases and J by 6 bases, and 14 bases separated the two germline ends. There are 14 residues in the CDR3. CDR3 DNA sequence: TGCGCCAGCAGCTTATTAACGACAGAGAATGGCTACACCTTC. This codes for CASSLLTTENGYTF.

Concerning this clonotype itself: With only one base between it and a far larger clone, this is likely a read error. This sequence joins TRBV28 and TRBJ2-5; D possibly corresponds to TRBD2 (6 bases). TRBJ2-1 explains the end of the DNA better; the J call may be wrong. Germline assignment: CDR1 MDHEN and CDR2 SYDVKM. The CDR3 length is 15 residues. The CDR3 DNA is TGTGCCAGCAGTTTAATAGGACGGGAGCTCGACGAGCAGTTCTTC. It codes for CASSLIGRELDEQFF.

Points on this clonotype: A clone one base away is much larger, so this may be a read error. The genes are TRBV6-2 or TRBV6-3 and TRBJ2-3; D may be TRBD2 (6 bases). The CDR3 extends over 13 amino acids. CDR1 and CDR2 (germline): MNHEY, SVGEGT. The CDR3 bases are TGTGCCAGCGGGGAGGCCCAGGCAGATGCGCAGTATTTT. Translating gives CASGEAQADAQYF.